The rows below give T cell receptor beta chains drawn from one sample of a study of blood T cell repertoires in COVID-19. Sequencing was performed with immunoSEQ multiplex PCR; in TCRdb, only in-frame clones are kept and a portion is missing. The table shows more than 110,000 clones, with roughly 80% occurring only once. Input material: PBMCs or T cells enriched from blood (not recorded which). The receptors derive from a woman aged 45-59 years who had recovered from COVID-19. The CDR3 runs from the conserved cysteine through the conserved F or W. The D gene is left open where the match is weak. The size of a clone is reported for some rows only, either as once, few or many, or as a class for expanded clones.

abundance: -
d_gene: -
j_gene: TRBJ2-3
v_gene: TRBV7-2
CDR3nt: TGTGCCAGCAGCTTAGAAGGGGTCACAGATACGCAGTATTTT
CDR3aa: CASSLEGVTDTQYF

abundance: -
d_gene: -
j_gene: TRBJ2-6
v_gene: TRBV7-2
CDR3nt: TGTGCCAGCAGCTTACTCGGGGGGCGCGGTTCTGGGGCCAACGTCCTGACTTTC
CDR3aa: CASSLLGGRGSGANVLTF

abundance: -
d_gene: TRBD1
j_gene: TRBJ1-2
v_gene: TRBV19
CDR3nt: TGTGCCAGTAGTATCGGACAGGGGGAAGATGGCTACACCTTC
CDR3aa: CASSIGQGEDGYTF

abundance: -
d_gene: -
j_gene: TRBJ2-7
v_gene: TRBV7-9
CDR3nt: TGTGCCAGCAGCTTAACTATCTCCTACGAGCAGTACTTC
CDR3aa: CASSLTISYEQYF

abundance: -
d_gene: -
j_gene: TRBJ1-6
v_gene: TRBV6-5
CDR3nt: TGTGCCAGCAGTTACGGAGACTTCTCCTATAATTCACCCCTCCACTTT
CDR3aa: CASSYGDFSYNSPLHF

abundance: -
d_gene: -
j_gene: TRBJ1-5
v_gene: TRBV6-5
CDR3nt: TGTGCCAGTCAAGGAGCGGGTAGTCAGCCCCAGCATTTT
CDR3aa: CASQGAGSQPQHF

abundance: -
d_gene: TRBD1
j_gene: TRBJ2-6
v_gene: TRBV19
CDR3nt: TGTGCCAGTAGTAGACAGGGGGCTGGAGGGGCCAACGTCCTGACTTTC
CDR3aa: CASSRQGAGGANVLTF

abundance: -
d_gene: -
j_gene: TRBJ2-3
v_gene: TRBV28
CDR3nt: TGTGCCAGCAGTTTTACGCGGGGCCGAGCCGCAGATACGCAGTATTTT
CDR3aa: CASSFTRGRAADTQYF

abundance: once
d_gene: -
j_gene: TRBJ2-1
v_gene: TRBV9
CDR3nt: TGTGCCAGCAGCGGGGCGTTCTCCTACAATGAGCAGTTCTTC
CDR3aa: CASSGAFSYNEQFF

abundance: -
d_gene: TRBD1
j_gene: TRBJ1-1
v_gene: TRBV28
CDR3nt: TGTGCCAGCAGTTTAGCACAGGGGAACGAAGCTTTCTTT
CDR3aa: CASSLAQGNEAFF

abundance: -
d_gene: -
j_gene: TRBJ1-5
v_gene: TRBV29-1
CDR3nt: TGCAGCGTTGCTGTCAGCCAGGGCAAGCCCCAGCATTTT
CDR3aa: CSVAVSQGKPQHF

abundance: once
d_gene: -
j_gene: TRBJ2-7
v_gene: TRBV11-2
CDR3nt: TGTGCCAGCAGCTCCGGCGCTGACATCTTACGGGAGCAGTACTTC
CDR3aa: CASSSGADILREQYF

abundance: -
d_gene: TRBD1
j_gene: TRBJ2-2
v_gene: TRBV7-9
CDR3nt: TGTGCCAGCAGCTTCGGACAGGGGGACACCGGGGAGCTGTTTTTT
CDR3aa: CASSFGQGDTGELFF

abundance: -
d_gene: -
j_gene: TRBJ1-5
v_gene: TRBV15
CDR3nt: TGTGCCACCAGCAGGGAGATGAAGGGGAACCAGCCCCAGCATTTT
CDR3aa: CATSREMKGNQPQHF

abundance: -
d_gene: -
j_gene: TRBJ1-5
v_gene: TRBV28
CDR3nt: TGTGCCAGCAGTCCCCCGGAGCAGCCCCAGCATTTT
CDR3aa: CASSPPEQPQHF

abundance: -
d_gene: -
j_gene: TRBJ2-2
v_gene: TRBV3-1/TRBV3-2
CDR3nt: TGTGCCAGCAGCCAAGGAGTCACCCACACCGGGGAGCTGTTTTTT
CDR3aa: CASSQGVTHTGELFF

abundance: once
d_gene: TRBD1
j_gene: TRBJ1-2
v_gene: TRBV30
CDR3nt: TGTGCCTGGACTCGGGACAGGGCTGCGGGCTACACCTTC
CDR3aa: CAWTRDRAAGYTF

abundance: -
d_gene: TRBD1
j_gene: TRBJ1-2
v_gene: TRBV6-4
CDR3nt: TGTGCCAGCAGTGGGAATAGTCGCGGGACAGGGACGCTAGGCTACACCTTC
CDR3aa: CASSGNSRGTGTLGYTF

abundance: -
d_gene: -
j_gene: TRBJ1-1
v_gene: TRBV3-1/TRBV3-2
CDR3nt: TGTGCCAGCAGACCGACAGGCGGTTGGGACACTGAAGCTTTCTTT
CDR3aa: CASRPTGGWDTEAFF

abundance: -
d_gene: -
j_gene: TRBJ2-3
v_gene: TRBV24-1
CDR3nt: TGTGCCACCAGCTTGAATGGGGCAGGCACAGATACGCAGTATTTT
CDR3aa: CATSLNGAGTDTQYF

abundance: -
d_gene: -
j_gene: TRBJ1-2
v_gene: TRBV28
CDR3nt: TGTGCCAGCAGTCCCCCGGCAGGGCCGAGAGGCTACACCTTC
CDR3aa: CASSPPAGPRGYTF

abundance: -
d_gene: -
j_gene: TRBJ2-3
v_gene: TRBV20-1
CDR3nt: TGCAGTTCTAGCGAGGGAGATACGCAGTATTTT
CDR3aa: CSSSEGDTQYF

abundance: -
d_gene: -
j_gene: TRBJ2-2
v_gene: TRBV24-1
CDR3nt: TGTGCCACCAGTGACTCCGGGACTCCGAACACCGGGGAGCTGTTTTTT
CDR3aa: CATSDSGTPNTGELFF

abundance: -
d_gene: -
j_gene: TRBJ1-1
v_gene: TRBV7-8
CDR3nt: TGTGCCAGCGCTGCCGAAGGGGAATGGCACACTGAAGCTTTCTTT
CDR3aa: CASAAEGEWHTEAFF

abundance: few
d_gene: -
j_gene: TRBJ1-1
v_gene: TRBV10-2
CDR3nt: TGCGCCAGCAGTGACAGGGGTGAAGCTTTCTTT
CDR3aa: CASSDRGEAFF

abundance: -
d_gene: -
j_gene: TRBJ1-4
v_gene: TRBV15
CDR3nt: TGTGCCACCAGCAGATATGCAACTAATGAAAAACTGTTTTTT
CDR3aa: CATSRYATNEKLFF

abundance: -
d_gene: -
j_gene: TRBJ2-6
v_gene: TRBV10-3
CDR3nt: TGTGCCATCAGCGAGGTCTTCTACGGCGCAGGAGGAGTCCTGACTTTC
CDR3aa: CAISEVFYGAGGVLTF

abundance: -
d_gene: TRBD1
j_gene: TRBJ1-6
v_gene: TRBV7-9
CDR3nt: TGTGCCAGCAGCTTATCCCGGGACAGGGCTTCACCCCTCCACTTT
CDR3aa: CASSLSRDRASPLHF

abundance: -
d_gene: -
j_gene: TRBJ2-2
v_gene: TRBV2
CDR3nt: TGTGCCAGCAGAGCGGGACAGGCGAACACCGGGGAGCTGTTTTTT
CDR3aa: CASRAGQANTGELFF

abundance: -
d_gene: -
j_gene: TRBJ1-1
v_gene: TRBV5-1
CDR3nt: TGCGCCAGCAGCTTGATCACTCAGAACACTGAAGCTTTCTTT
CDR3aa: CASSLITQNTEAFF

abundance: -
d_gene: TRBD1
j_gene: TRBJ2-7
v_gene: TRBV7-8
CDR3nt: TGTGCCAGCAGCCATCGACAGGGCAACTACGAGCAGTACTTC
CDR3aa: CASSHRQGNYEQYF

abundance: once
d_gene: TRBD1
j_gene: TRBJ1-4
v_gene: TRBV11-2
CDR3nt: TGTGCCAGCAGCCCGGACAGGCTTAATGAAAAACTGTTTTTT
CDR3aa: CASSPDRLNEKLFF

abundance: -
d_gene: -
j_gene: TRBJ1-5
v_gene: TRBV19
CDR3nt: TGTGCCAGTAGTATGGGCAGGGTAGGTTATCAGCCCCAGCATTTT
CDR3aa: CASSMGRVGYQPQHF

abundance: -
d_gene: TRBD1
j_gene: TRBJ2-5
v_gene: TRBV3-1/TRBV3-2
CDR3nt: TGTGCCAGCAGCCACCAGCCGGGACAGGGTATGGAGACCCAGTACTTC
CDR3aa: CASSHQPGQGMETQYF

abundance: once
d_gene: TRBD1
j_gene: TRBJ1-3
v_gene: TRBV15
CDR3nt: TGTGCCACCAGCACCGGGACAGGGGCGGCGGGAAACACCATATATTTT
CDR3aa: CATSTGTGAAGNTIYF

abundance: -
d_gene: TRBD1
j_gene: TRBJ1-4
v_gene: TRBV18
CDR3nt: TGTGCCAGCTCATCCGGACAGGGATGGAGTGAAAAACTGTTTTTT
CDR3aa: CASSSGQGWSEKLFF

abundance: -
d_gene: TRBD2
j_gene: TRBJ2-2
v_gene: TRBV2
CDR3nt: TGTGCCAGCTTTCTTAGCGGGGCGAACACCGGGGAGCTGTTTTTT
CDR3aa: CASFLSGANTGELFF

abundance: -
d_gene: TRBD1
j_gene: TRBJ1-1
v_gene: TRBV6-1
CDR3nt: TGTGCCAGCAGTGAACTTGGACAGGAGACTGAAGCTTTCTTT
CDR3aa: CASSELGQETEAFF